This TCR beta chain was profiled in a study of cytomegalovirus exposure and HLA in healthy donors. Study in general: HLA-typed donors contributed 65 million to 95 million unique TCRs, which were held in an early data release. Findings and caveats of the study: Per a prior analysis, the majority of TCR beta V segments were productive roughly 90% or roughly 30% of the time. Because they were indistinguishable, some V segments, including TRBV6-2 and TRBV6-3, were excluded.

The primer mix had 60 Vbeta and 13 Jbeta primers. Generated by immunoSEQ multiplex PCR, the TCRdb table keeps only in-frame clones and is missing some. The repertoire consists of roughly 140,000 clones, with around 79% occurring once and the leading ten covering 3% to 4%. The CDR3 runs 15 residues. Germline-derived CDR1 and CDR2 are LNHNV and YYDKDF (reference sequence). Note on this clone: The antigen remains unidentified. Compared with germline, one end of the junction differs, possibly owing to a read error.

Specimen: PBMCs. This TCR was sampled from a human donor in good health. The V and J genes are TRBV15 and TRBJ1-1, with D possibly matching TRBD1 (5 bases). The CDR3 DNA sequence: TGTGTCACCAGCAACCAAGTGGGGGGAAACACTGAAGCTTTCTTT. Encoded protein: CVTSNQVGGNTEAFF. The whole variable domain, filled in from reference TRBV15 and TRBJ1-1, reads DAMVIQNPRYQVTQFGKPVTLSCSQTLNHNVMYWYQQKSSQAPKLLFHYYDKDFNNEADTPDNFQSRRPNTSFCFLDIRSPGLGDTAMYLCVTSNQVGGNTEAFFGQGTRLTVV.